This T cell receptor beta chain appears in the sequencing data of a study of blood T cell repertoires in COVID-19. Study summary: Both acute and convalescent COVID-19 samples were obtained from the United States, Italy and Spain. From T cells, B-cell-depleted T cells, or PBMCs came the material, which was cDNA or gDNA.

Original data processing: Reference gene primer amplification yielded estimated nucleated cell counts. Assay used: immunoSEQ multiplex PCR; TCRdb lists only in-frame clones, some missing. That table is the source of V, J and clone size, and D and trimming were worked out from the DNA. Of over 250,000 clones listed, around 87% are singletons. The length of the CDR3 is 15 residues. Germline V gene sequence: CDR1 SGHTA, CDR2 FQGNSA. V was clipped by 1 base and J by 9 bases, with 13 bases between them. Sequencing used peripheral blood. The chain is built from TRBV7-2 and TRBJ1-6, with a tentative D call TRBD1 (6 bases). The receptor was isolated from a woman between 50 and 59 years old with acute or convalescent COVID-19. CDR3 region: CASSLEWGLGSPLHF. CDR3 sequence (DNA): TGTGCCAGCAGCTTAGAATGGGGGCTAGGTTCACCCCTCCACTTT.